These 18 T cell receptor beta chains share one sample of origin, sequenced in a study of metastatic and nonmetastatic thyroid tumors. TCRdb reprocessed the PCR reads via MiXCR. The table records some 50,000 clones, approximately 20% of them present only once. Treatment of any kind had been given to no patient before thyroid surgery. Sequenced material: blood. Receptors originate from a male donor with papillary thyroid cancer or a benign thyroid nodule (not recorded which). Some clones in this sample may be carry-over from other donors' samples.

This chain uses TRBV7-2 with TRBJ2-7; D call uncertain. Germline-derived CDR1 and CDR2 are SGHTA and FQGNSA. The length of the CDR3 is 13 residues. Trimming removed 3 bases from V and 1 base from J, with 7 bases in between. CDR3 amino acids: CASSFTASYEQYF. CDR3 bases: TGTGCCAGCAGCTTCACAGCTTCCTACGAGCAGTACTTC.

This clone was found a few times. The chain is built from TRBV29-1 and TRBJ2-1; D remains ambiguous. V gave up 7 bases and J gave up 0 bases, with 7 bases separating them. The CDR3 covers 12 residues. Germline loops: CDR1 SQVTM, CDR2 ANQGSEA. The CDR3 loop reads CSGLHSYNEQFF. In DNA, the CDR3 is TGCAGCGGCCTTCACTCCTACAATGAGCAGTTCTTC.

In this sample, this clone turned up many times. This chain uses TRBV18 with TRBJ1-5; D possibly corresponds to TRBD1 (5 bases). V lost 3 bases and J 7 bases, leaving 13 bases between the germline ends. The CDR3 sequence is 14 residues long. CDR1 and CDR2 from the germline V gene are KGHSH and LQKENI. The CDR3 loop reads CASSPSRDQQPQHF. The CDR3 region has the DNA TGTGCCAGCTCACCTTCCCGGGACCAACAGCCCCAGCATTTT.

This clone occurred many times. The junction differs from germline at one of its ends, possibly a read error. This chain joins TRBV20-1 and TRBJ1-1; no firm D call. CDR1 and CDR2 from the germline V gene are DFQATT and SNEGSKA (reference sequence). This CDR3 has 14 residues. The chain's CDR3 is CSAGDPGMNTEAFF. Written as DNA, the CDR3 is TGCAGTGCTGGAGATCCAGGCATGAACACTGAAGCTTTCTTT.

This rearrangement joins TRBV20-1 to TRBJ2-7, with D possibly called TRBD1 or TRBD2 (5 bases each). CDR3 size: 17 residues. The germline gives CDR1 DFQATT, CDR2 SNEGSKA (reference sequence). The V end was cut by 0 bases, the J end by 3 bases, with 21 bases between. The DNA for the CDR3 is TGCAGTGCTAGAGATCTAGAGGGGTCAGGGCCACTCTACGAGCAGTACTTC. Translation: CSARDLEGSGPLYEQYF.

This clone was seen a few times. Being one base from a much bigger clone, this may be a read error. This likely comes from a read error, as the CDR3 has no conserved phenylalanine or tryptophan at its end. This chain connects TRBV2 to TRBJ2-4; no reliable D call. The CDR3 has 12 amino acids. CDR1 and CDR2 from the germline V gene are SNHLY and FYNNEI. The V gene lost 2 bases and the J gene lost 8 bases, with 7 bases spanning the gap. Here the CDR3 reads CASSESHDIQYL. CDR3 nucleotides: TGTGCCAGCAGTGAAAGTCACGACATTCAGTACTTA.

This clone is medium-sized (0.01 to 0.1%) within its sample. The rearrangement joins TRBV5-1 to TRBJ1-5; no clear D. This CDR3 comprises 11 residues. The germline V gene has CDR1 SGHRS and CDR2 YFSETQ. Between the trimmed V and J ends, which lost 2 bases and 5 bases, there was a span of 2 bases. CDR3 coding DNA: TGCGCCAGCAGCTTTGATCAGCCCCAGCATTTT. This sequence encodes CASSFDQPQHF.

A remark on this clone: A junction boundary mismatches the germline segment, possibly from a read error. V usage is TRBV12-3 or TRBV12-4 and J usage is TRBJ2-2; D possibly corresponds to TRBD2 (6 bases). The CDR3 has 15 residues. The CDR3 DNA reads as TGTGCCAGCACCCCAGTCAGTGCGAACACCGGGGGGCTGTTTTTT. Its protein is CASTPVSANTGGLFF.

This chain links TRBV20-1 with TRBJ1-1; the D gene is possibly TRBD1 (6 bases). Per germline, CDR1 DFQATT and CDR2 SNEGSKA (reference sequence). Trimming removed 5 bases at V and 3 bases at J, with 13 bases between. This CDR3 has 13 residues. The CDR3 DNA follows: TGCAGTGCTGTGGAGGACAGCTACACTGAAGCTTTCTTT. It is translated as CSAVEDSYTEAFF.

This clone was seen ten or more times. V usage is TRBV6-1 and J usage is TRBJ2-6, with 7 bases fitting TRBD1. This CDR3 is 17 amino acids long. Germline CDR1 is MNHNS and CDR2 is SASEGT. J was trimmed by 0 bases and V by 6 bases; bases with no gene match: 8. CDR3 protein: CASRRTGSSSGANVLTF. The CDR3 nucleotides read TGTGCCAGCAGGAGGACAGGTAGTTCCTCTGGGGCCAACGTCCTGACTTTC.

CDR3: CSAPTGGYNEQFF. The DNA of the CDR3 is TGCAGTGCCCCCACAGGGGGATACAATGAGCAGTTCTTC. This chain uses TRBV20-1 with TRBJ2-1; 8 bases are a match to TRBD1. This CDR3 comprises 13 residues. The germline CDR1 and CDR2 sequences are DFQATT and SNEGSKA (reference sequence). With 6 bases clipped from V and 4 bases from J, the junction kept 5 bases outside the gene matches.

This clone occurred many times. The rearrangement uses TRBV2 and TRBJ2-1; D is possibly TRBD1 (6 bases). CDR1 is SNHLY and CDR2 is FYNNEI in the germline V gene. Trimming removed 5 bases at V and 6 bases at J, with 14 bases between. The CDR3 extends over 14 amino acids. CDR3 in DNA: TGTGCCAGCAGTATCGGGACATTTAGCAATGAGCAGTTCTTC. Amino acids: CASSIGTFSNEQFF. The entire variable domain, with the rest obtained from reference TRBV2 and TRBJ2-1, is as follows: EPEVTQTPSHQVTQMGQEVILRCVPISNHLYFYWYRQILGQKVEFLVSFYNNEISEKSEIFDDQFSVERPDGSNFTLKIRSTKLEDSAMYFCASSIGTFSNEQFFGPGTRLTVL.

This clone was recorded at least ten times. The chain uses TRBV11-2 and TRBJ1-4; tentative D call: TRBD1 (6 bases). Trimming removed 1 base at V and 8 bases at J, with 14 bases between. The CDR3 is 15 amino acids. From germline, CDR1 is SGHAT and CDR2 FQNNGV. In DNA, the CDR3 is TGTGCCAGCAGCTTAGGGGGGACATCGGGGGAAAAACTGTTTTTT. Amino acid sequence: CASSLGGTSGEKLFF.

This clone was picked up a small number of times. The V and J genes are TRBV27 and TRBJ2-3; 11 nucleotides align to TRBD2. Germline values: CDR1 MNHEY, CDR2 SMNVEV (reference sequence). This CDR3 spans 19 amino acids. V was clipped by 7 bases and J by 4 bases; unmatched bases: 19. CDR3 sequence reads: CASKTIYPRLAGNADTQYF. CDR3 nucleotides: TGTGCCAGCAAAACAATCTACCCCAGACTAGCGGGAAATGCAGATACGCAGTATTTT.

At least ten counts were recorded for this clone. V is TRBV12-3 or TRBV12-4 and J is TRBJ1-5, with TRBD1 matching over 9 bases. The ends lost 6 bases at V and 0 bases at J; junction bases unmatched: 3. This CDR3 has 15 residues. The CDR3 coding sequence is TGTGCCAGCAGCCGACAGGGGGATAGCAATCAGCCCCAGCATTTT. Its protein product is CASSRQGDSNQPQHF.

Many counts were recorded for this clone. The chain couples TRBV9 to TRBJ2-3; TRBD2 matches at 8 bases. V trimming: 3 bases; J trimming: 2 bases; junction bases outside the gene matches: 5. The CDR3 contains 15 residues. CDR1 and CDR2 (germline): SGDLS, YYNGEE. The CDR3 region has the DNA TGTGCCAGCAGCGGGACTAGCTTCATCACAGATACGCAGTATTTT. Translated: CASSGTSFITDTQYF.

This clone was detected a few times. V and J are TRBV28 and TRBJ2-7; 15 bases line up with TRBD2. This CDR3 is 18 amino acids long. Germline values: CDR1 MDHEN, CDR2 SYDVKM. Trimming removed 6 bases from V and 4 bases from J; junction bases left unmatched: 13. CDR3 sequence: CASRPQPGLAGGWYEQYF. CDR3 DNA: TGTGCCAGCAGGCCCCAACCGGGACTAGCGGGAGGCTGGTACGAGCAGTACTTC.

This clone was seen many times. The chain joins TRBV27 to TRBJ2-7; maybe TRBD1 (6 bases). Trimming took 4 bases from V and 4 from J, leaving 11 bases between them. The CDR3 length is 13 residues. Germline V gene lookup returns CDR1 MNHEY and CDR2 SMNVEV (reference sequence). The CDR3 loop is CASSSYRVYEQYF. The CDR3 coding sequence is TGTGCCAGCAGTTCGTACAGGGTTTACGAGCAGTACTTC.